This TCR beta chain comes out of a study of OX40 agonist ivuxolimab in advanced cancers. Profiling relied on immunoSEQ multiplex PCR, and the TCRdb table lists in-frame clones only, not all of them. The sample contains under 20,000 clones, around 79% of which appear only once. The receptor comes from an adult with an advanced solid tumor such as melanoma, head and neck, liver or kidney cancer. The material was CD4+ or CD8+ T cells sorted from blood, obtained in a trial of the OX40 agonist ivuxolimab.

DNA for the CDR3: TGTGCCAGCAGCTTGAAGGACACCAGTAACTATGGCTACACCTTC. This codes for CASSLKDTSNYGYTF. V gene TRBV7-2 combines with J gene TRBJ1-2, with D perhaps TRBD1 (5 bases). V lost 3 bases to trimming and J lost 1 base, with 12 bases between them. The CDR3 loop spans 15 amino acids. The germline CDR1 and CDR2 sequences are SGHTA and FQGNSA.